Below, 28 T cell receptor beta chains from the same sample are listed, as sequenced in a study of CD8+ T cells in alopecia areata. RNA was extracted and reverse transcribed into cDNA as the sequencing template. Sequenced by immunoSEQ multiplex PCR; TCRdb stores in-frame clones only, minus some. The sample lists roughly 200,000 clones; under 40% were seen once. Regarding treatment: oral pan-JAK inhibitor, 5-10 mg twice daily. The sequencing here drew on CD4+ T cells sorted from blood, taken at approximately week 30, from a patient treated with tofacitinib. These receptors were collected from a human donor with alopecia areata.

In this sample, this clone turned up a few times. V is TRBV2 and J is TRBJ1-2; D is unclear. The CDR3 runs to 15 residues. Trimming took off 6 bases at V and 5 bases at J, with 19 bases between the two ends. Germline loops: CDR1 SNHLY, CDR2 FYNNEI. CDR3 nucleotide sequence: TGTGCCAGCAGACCCGGCCGCGACTCCCCATATGGCTACACCTTC. Its translation: CASRPGRDSPYGYTF. Variable domain in full (rest from reference TRBV2 and TRBJ1-2): EPEVTQTPSHQVTQMGQEVILRCVPISNHLYFYWYRQILGQKVEFLVSFYNNEISEKSEIFDDQFSVERPDGSNFTLKIRSTKLEDSAMYFCASRPGRDSPYGYTFGSGTRLTVV.

V and J are TRBV7-9 and TRBJ1-2; D unresolved. V shed 3 bases and J shed 13 bases, with 12 bases lying between them. Germline V lookup: CDR1 SEHNR, CDR2 FQNEAQ (reference sequence). The CDR3 is 11 residues long. The CDR3 here is CASSFPQPSTF. In nucleotides, the CDR3 is TGTGCCAGCAGCTTCCCGCAGCCTAGCACCTTC.

This clone has only a few counts. The chain is built from TRBV9 and TRBJ2-3, with 8 positions matching TRBD2. Germline-derived CDR1 and CDR2 are SGDLS and YYNGEE. V shed 0 bases and J 4 bases; nucleotides not matched to a gene: 4. This CDR3 has 15 residues. The CDR3: CASSVAGGPSDTQYF. Here the CDR3 DNA reads TGTGCCAGCAGCGTAGCGGGAGGGCCATCAGATACGCAGTATTTT.

This clone was picked up many times. The chain links TRBV9 to TRBJ2-2; D ambiguous. V gave up 1 base and J gave up 4 bases, with 5 bases separating them. Germline-derived CDR1 and CDR2 are SGDLS and YYNGEE. The CDR3 runs to 13 residues. The CDR3 sequence is CASSVRITGELFF. In DNA form, the CDR3 reads TGTGCCAGCAGCGTAAGGATCACCGGGGAGCTGTTTTTT.

The gene calls are TRBV29-1 and TRBJ1-1, with 7 bases fitting TRBD1. V lost 4 bases, J lost 1 base, and 3 bases stayed unmatched. CDR3 length equals 13 residues. Germline V CDR1 and CDR2: SQVTM, ANQGSEA. The CDR3 loop reads CSVGTGENTEAFF. CDR3 sequence (DNA): TGCAGCGTTGGAACAGGGGAGAACACTGAAGCTTTCTTT.

The chain recombines TRBV30 with TRBJ2-7; D is possibly TRBD1 (6 bases). The CDR3 totals 14 residues. The V gene lost 0 bases and the J gene lost 5 bases, with 14 bases spanning the gap. CDR1 is GTSNPN and CDR2 is SVGIG in the germline V gene (reference sequence). This chain's CDR3 is CAWSVYGGRHEQYF. DNA of the CDR3: TGTGCCTGGAGTGTATATGGGGGCAGGCACGAGCAGTACTTC.

V and J are TRBV2 and TRBJ2-7; 9 nucleotides line up with TRBD1. Germline V lookup: CDR1 SNHLY, CDR2 FYNNEI. The length of the CDR3 is 12 residues. J was trimmed by 3 bases and V by 10 bases; bases with no gene match: 4. CDR3 protein: CATRQGGYEQYF. In DNA, the CDR3 is TGTGCCACGAGACAGGGGGGCTACGAGCAGTACTTC.

The chain carries TRBV18 and TRBJ1-5; tentatively, D is TRBD1 (5 bases). This CDR3 spans 13 amino acids. Between the trimmed V and J ends, which lost 6 bases and 5 bases, there was a span of 11 bases. CDR1 KGHSH and CDR2 LQKENI come from the germline V gene. This chain's CDR3 is CASSRKQDQPQHF. In nucleotides, the CDR3 is TGTGCCAGCTCGCGCAAACAGGATCAGCCCCAGCATTTT.

The gene calls are TRBV6-1 and TRBJ2-7, with 11 bases fitting TRBD2. The trim removed 8 bases at V and 5 bases at J, leaving 11 bases unmatched. The CDR3 is 15 residues long. The V gene's germline CDR1 is MNHNS and CDR2 SASEGT. The CDR3, as DNA: TGTGCCAGCCTCTCCGGGACTAGCGGAGTCGACGAGCAGTACTTC. Residues: CASLSGTSGVDEQYF.

The chain is built from TRBV2 and TRBJ1-2, with 7 positions matching TRBD1. This CDR3 spans 14 amino acids. The germline V gene has CDR1 SNHLY and CDR2 FYNNEI. V gave up 7 bases and J gave up 7 bases; unmatched junction bases: 12. This CDR3 reads CASILGTAGGGYTF. In DNA, the CDR3 is TGTGCCAGCATCCTTGGGACAGCCGGGGGTGGCTACACCTTC.

This clone was recorded a few times. V usage is TRBV14 and J usage is TRBJ1-4, with D hard to call. The CDR3 extends over 14 amino acids. Trimming removed 0 bases at V and 4 bases at J, with 6 bases between. Germline-derived CDR1 and CDR2 are SGHDN and FVKESK. CDR3 sequence reads: CASSQDLVNEKLFF. CDR3 in DNA: TGTGCCAGCAGCCAAGATCTCGTTAATGAAAAACTGTTTTTT.

V usage is TRBV2 and J usage is TRBJ2-4; D remains unclear. Looked up from germline, CDR1 is SNHLY and CDR2 is FYNNEI. V gave up 7 bases and J gave up 0 bases, with 10 bases separating them. CDR3 length: 14 amino acids. CDR3 amino acids: CASTHSEAKNIQYF. CDR3 sequence (DNA): TGTGCCAGCACTCACAGTGAAGCCAAAAACATTCAGTACTTC.

The genes are TRBV6-6 and TRBJ2-1; D ambiguous. The V gene lost 4 bases and the J gene lost 6 bases, with 4 bases spanning the gap. Germline assignment: CDR1 MNHNY and CDR2 SVGAGI (reference sequence). The CDR3 is 11 residues long. The CDR3 region has the DNA TGTGCCAGCAGTTTAGGCAATGAGCAGTTCTTC. Translated, it gives CASSLGNEQFF.

The chain carries TRBV15 and TRBJ2-5, with D tentatively TRBD2 (8 bases). Trimming pared 4 bases from V and 6 bases from J, leaving 24 bases between. The CDR3 has 17 residues. Germline V gives CDR1 LNHNV, CDR2 YYDKDF (reference sequence). CDR3 bases: TGTGCCACCAGCACAGGGGGTGGAGCCGGGGGGGCCCAGACCCAGTACTTC. Translating it yields CATSTGGGAGGAQTQYF.

This chain uses TRBV19 with TRBJ1-2, with a weak D call TRBD1 (6 bases). Germline lookup yields CDR1 LNHDA and CDR2 SQIVND (reference sequence). The V end was cut by 9 bases, the J end by 5 bases, with 13 bases between. The CDR3 covers 12 residues. CDR3: CASAGTSYGYTF. CDR3 coding DNA: TGTGCCAGCGCCGGGACATCTTATGGCTACACCTTC.

This clone came up once. The chain has TRBV2 and TRBJ1-2; D not resolved. CDR1 is SNHLY, CDR2 FYNNEI, per germline. This CDR3 has 12 amino acids. Trimming removed 4 bases from V and 4 bases from J, with 7 bases in between. As DNA, the CDR3 is TGTGCCAGCAGTGGGACCTCCTATGGCTACACCTTC. Amino acids: CASSGTSYGYTF. The whole variable domain, remainder taken from reference TRBV2 and TRBJ1-2, is EPEVTQTPSHQVTQMGQEVILRCVPISNHLYFYWYRQILGQKVEFLVSFYNNEISEKSEIFDDQFSVERPDGSNFTLKIRSTKLEDSAMYFCASSGTSYGYTFGSGTRLTVV.

This clone was seen more than once but under ten times. The chain has TRBV19 and TRBJ1-1; no reliable D call. The V end lost 3 bases, the J end lost 6 bases, and 23 bases lay between the germline ends. CDR1 is LNHDA and CDR2 is SQIVND in the germline V gene (reference sequence). The CDR3 extends over 17 amino acids. As DNA, the CDR3 is TGTGCCAGTAGTATCGATACCCGGGCAGGCAACAGTCCTGAAGCTTTCTTT. This encodes CASSIDTRAGNSPEAFF. The full variable domain, with the rest looked up from reference TRBV19 and TRBJ1-1, is DGGITQSPKYLFRKEGQNVTLSCEQNLNHDAMYWYRQDPGQGLRLIYYSQIVNDFQKGDIAEGYSVSREKKESFPLTVTSAQKNPTAFYLCASSIDTRAGNSPEAFFGQGTRLTVV.

This clone is a singleton in its sample. The chain recombines TRBV9 with TRBJ1-1; 8 bases match TRBD1. CDR3 length: 15 residues. V was pared by 4 bases and J by 1 base, with 6 bases of the junction left unmatched. Per the germline V gene, CDR1 is SGDLS and CDR2 is YYNGEE. CDR3 amino acids: CASSLPTGANTEAFF. The DNA for the CDR3 is TGTGCCAGCAGCCTACCGACAGGGGCGAACACTGAAGCTTTCTTT. Variable domain in full (rest from reference TRBV9 and TRBJ1-1): DSGVTQTPKHLITATGQRVTLRCSPRSGDLSVYWYQQSLDQGLQFLIQYYNGEERAKGNILERFSAQQFPDLHSELNLSSLELGDSALYFCASSLPTGANTEAFFGQGTRLTVV.

V is TRBV7-9 and J is TRBJ2-1, with TRBD2 matching 9 bases. The V gene's germline CDR1 is SEHNR and CDR2 FQNEAQ (reference sequence). The CDR3 consists of 15 residues. Trimming at V came to 4 bases and at J to 6 bases, leaving 7 bases not matched to a gene. CDR3 in DNA: TGTGCCAGCAGCTCCCCCGGGACTAGCAGCAATGAGCAGTTCTTC. Its protein product is CASSSPGTSSNEQFF.

The chain uses TRBV5-1 and TRBJ2-7; 10 positions agree with TRBD2. CDR3 length equals 15 residues. V lost 0 bases, J lost 2 bases, and 2 bases stayed unmatched. The germline V gene has CDR1 SGHRS and CDR2 YFSETQ. The CDR3 DNA sequence: TGCGCCAGCAGCTTGGATACTAGCGGGGCCTACGAGCAGTACTTC. Translation gives CASSLDTSGAYEQYF.

The chain recombines TRBV2 with TRBJ2-1, with D perhaps TRBD1 or TRBD2 (5 bases each). Per the germline V gene, CDR1 is SNHLY and CDR2 is FYNNEI. The V end was cut by 8 bases, the J end by 4 bases, with 18 bases between. The CDR3 is 15 amino acids. CDR3 in DNA: TGTGCCAGCTCCCGGGTTGGGACGGCATACAATGAGCAGTTCTTC. It translates to CASSRVGTAYNEQFF.

This sequence joins TRBV2 and TRBJ2-4; 7 bases line up with TRBD1. The CDR3 contains 16 residues. V was clipped by 6 bases and J by 8 bases; unmatched bases: 16. Germline assignment: CDR1 SNHLY and CDR2 FYNNEI. CDR3 coding DNA: TGTGCCAGCAGCCGAATTGGGACAGTCCTGGGGGACATTCAGTACTTC. Its translation is CASSRIGTVLGDIQYF.

This clone appeared a few times. CDR3 in amino acids: CAGARGLGQPQHF. CDR3 in DNA: TGTGCCGGAGCCAGGGGTTTGGGTCAGCCCCAGCATTTT. The chain links TRBV19 to TRBJ1-5; D is possibly TRBD1 (6 bases). V was pared by 11 bases and J by 6 bases, with 17 bases between. This CDR3 is built from 13 residues. Germline loops: CDR1 LNHDA, CDR2 SQIVND (reference sequence).

The chain uses TRBV6-5 and TRBJ1-5; no clear D gene. The CDR3 length is 14 residues. Germline loops: CDR1 MNHEY, CDR2 SVGAGI. Trimming took 0 bases from V and 3 from J, leaving 6 bases between them. This CDR3 reads CASSYSRLNQPQHF. The CDR3 bases are TGTGCCAGCAGTTACTCGCGGCTCAATCAGCCCCAGCATTTT.

This chain connects TRBV6-5 to TRBJ2-7, with 8 bases that match TRBD1. Trimming cost V 4 bases and J 7 bases; bases outside gene matches: 9. There are 14 residues in the CDR3. CDR1 is MNHEY, CDR2 SVGAGI, per germline. CDR3 in DNA: TGTGCCAGCAGTTTTCTTCAGGGGGCGAGGGAGCAGTACTTC. It yields the protein CASSFLQGAREQYF.

This clone appeared a few times. The rearrangement links TRBV2 to TRBJ2-2; the D gene is possibly TRBD2 (5 bases). CDR3 length equals 14 residues. Deletions cut 5 bases from V and 9 bases from J, with 16 bases between. Looked up from germline, CDR1 is SNHLY and CDR2 is FYNNEI. The CDR3 DNA sequence: TGTGCCAGCAGTCCGGGGTCAAGCGTCTGGGAGCTGTTTTTT. Encoded protein: CASSPGSSVWELFF.

The chain carries TRBV30 and TRBJ2-3; D is ambiguous. CDR3 length: 13 residues. Trimming cost V 1 base and J 5 bases, with 10 bases left between them. CDR1 and CDR2 from the germline V gene are GTSNPN and SVGIG (reference sequence). As DNA, the CDR3 is TGTGCCTGGAGTGAAGATCCGATAGATACGCAGTATTTT. It yields the protein CAWSEDPIDTQYF.

This clone was counted only a few times. The V and J genes are TRBV10-3 and TRBJ1-1; D gene uncertain. This CDR3 has 13 amino acids. Trimming stripped 6 bases from V and 0 bases from J, with 8 bases between. Germline assignment: CDR1 ENHRY and CDR2 SYGVKD. In DNA, the CDR3 is TGTGCCATCAGCGAGAAGATGAACACTGAAGCTTTCTTT. The encoded protein is CAISEKMNTEAFF.